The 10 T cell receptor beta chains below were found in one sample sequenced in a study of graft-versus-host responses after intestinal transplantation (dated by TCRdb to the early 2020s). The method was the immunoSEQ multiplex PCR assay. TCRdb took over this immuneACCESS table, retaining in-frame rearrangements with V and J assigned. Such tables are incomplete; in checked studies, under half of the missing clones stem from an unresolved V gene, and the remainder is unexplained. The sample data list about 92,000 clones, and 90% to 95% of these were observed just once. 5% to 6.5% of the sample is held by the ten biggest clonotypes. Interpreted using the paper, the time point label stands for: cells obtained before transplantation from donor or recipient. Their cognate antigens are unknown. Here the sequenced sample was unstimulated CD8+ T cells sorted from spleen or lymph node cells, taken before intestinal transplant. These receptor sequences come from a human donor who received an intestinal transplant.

The CDR3 DNA is TGTGCCAGCAGCCAGCCCCCGAATCGGGGGAAAGAGACCCAGTACTTC. It codes for CASSQPPNRGKETQYF. The chain has TRBV14 and TRBJ2-5; possible D gene TRBD2, 6 bases. The CDR3 runs to 16 residues. Per the germline V gene, CDR1 is SGHDN and CDR2 is FVKESK. Trimming removed 3 bases from V and 3 bases from J, with 17 bases in between.

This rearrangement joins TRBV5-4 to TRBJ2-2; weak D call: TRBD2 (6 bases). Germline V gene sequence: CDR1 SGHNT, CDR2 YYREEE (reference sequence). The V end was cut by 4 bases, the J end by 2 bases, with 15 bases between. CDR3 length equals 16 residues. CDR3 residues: CASSDEQAGNTGELFF. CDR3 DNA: TGTGCCAGCAGCGATGAACAAGCGGGCAACACCGGGGAGCTGTTTTTT.

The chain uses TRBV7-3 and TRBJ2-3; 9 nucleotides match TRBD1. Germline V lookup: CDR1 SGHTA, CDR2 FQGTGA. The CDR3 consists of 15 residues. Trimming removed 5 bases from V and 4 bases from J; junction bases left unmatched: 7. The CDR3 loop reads CASSPSGQGADTQYF. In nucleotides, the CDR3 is TGTGCCAGCAGCCCCTCGGGACAGGGAGCAGATACGCAGTATTTT.

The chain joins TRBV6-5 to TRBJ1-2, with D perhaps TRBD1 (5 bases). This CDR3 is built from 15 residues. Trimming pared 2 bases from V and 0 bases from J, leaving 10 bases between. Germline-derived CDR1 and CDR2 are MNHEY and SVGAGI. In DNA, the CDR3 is TGTGCCAGCAGTTACGAGCCAGGGCCTAACTATGGCTACACCTTC. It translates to CASSYEPGPNYGYTF.

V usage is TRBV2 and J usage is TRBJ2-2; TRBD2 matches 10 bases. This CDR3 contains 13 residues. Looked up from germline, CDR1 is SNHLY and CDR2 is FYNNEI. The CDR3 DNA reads TGTGCGAGGACTAGCGGGAACACCGGGGAGCTGTTTTTT. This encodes CARTSGNTGELFF.

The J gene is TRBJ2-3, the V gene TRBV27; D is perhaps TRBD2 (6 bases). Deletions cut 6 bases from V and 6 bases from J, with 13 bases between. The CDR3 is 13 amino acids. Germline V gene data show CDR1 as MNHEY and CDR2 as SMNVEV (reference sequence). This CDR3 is CASSPSAGDTQYF. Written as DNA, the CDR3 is TGTGCCAGCAGCCCCAGTGCGGGGGATACGCAGTATTTT.

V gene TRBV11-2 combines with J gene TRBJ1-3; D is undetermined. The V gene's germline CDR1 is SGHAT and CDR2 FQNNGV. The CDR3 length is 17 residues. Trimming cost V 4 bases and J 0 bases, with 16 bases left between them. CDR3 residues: CASSSHQLTSSGNTIYF. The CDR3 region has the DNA TGTGCCAGCAGCTCTCACCAACTTACCAGCTCTGGAAACACCATATATTTT.

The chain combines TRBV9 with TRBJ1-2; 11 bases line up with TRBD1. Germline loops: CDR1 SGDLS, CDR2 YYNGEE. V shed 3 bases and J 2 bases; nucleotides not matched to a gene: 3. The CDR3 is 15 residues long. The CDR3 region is CASSAGDRGNYGYTF. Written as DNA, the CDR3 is TGTGCCAGCAGCGCGGGGGACAGGGGGAACTATGGCTACACCTTC. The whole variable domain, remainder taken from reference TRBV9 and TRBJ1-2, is DSGVTQTPKHLITATGQRVTLRCSPRSGDLSVYWYQQSLDQGLQFLIQYYNGEERAKGNILERFSAQQFPDLHSELNLSSLELGDSALYFCASSAGDRGNYGYTFGSGTRLTVV.

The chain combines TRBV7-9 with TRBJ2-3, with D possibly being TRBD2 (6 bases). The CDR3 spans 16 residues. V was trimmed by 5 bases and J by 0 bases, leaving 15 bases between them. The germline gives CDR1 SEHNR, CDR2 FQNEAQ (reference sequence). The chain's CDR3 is CASSPRWGTSTDTQYF. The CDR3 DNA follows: TGTGCCAGCAGCCCCAGGTGGGGGACTAGCACAGATACGCAGTATTTT.

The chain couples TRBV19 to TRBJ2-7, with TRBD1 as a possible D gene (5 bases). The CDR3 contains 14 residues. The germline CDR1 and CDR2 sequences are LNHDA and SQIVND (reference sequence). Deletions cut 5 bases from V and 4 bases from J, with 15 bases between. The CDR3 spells CASSPQQGGYEQYF. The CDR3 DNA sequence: TGTGCCAGTAGTCCACAGCAGGGTGGTTACGAGCAGTACTTC.